The 21 T cell receptor beta chains below come from one sample, sequenced in a study of molecular identifiers for immune sequencing clone quantification. TCRdb re-derived calls from the PCR reads in MiXCR, one entry per CDR3 protein. Found here are about 330,000 distinct CDR3 sequences, roughly a quarter of them singletons; the top ten hold 0.65% to 0.95%. The sequenced material came from naive CD8+ T cells from blood, with Jurkat cell RNA spiked in. The subset is: FACS-sorted CD8+CD4-CCR7+CD45RA+ naive T cells. These receptors were taken from a human donor in good health. Some libraries in this study had Jurkat cell RNA spiked in.

This clonotype was found a few times. This rearrangement joins TRBV27 to TRBJ2-7, with D perhaps matching TRBD1 or TRBD2 (5 bases each). The CDR3 runs 13 residues. V lost 3 bases and J lost 4, with 10 bases in between. CDR1 and CDR2 (germline): MNHEY, SMNVEV (reference sequence). Here the CDR3 DNA reads TGTGCCAGCAGTTTTAGGGACGGTTACGAGCAGTACTTC. Translating it yields CASSFRDGYEQYF.

The genes are TRBV7-2 and TRBJ2-7; 12 positions agree with TRBD2. CDR1 and CDR2 (germline): SGHTA, FQGNSA. V shed 5 bases, J shed 5 bases, and the junction held 4 bases outside the gene matches. This CDR3 spans 14 amino acids. In DNA form, the CDR3 reads TGTGCCAGCAGCGCCGGACTAGCGGGGAACGAGCAGTACTTC. It translates to CASSAGLAGNEQYF.

The CDR3 DNA reads TGCGCCAGCAGCCAAGATTGGGGGTCATCTAATGAAAAACTGTTTTTT. This translates into CASSQDWGSSNEKLFF. This chain joins TRBV4-3 and TRBJ1-4, with a tentative D call TRBD1 (5 bases). CDR1 is LGHNA and CDR2 is YSLEER in the germline V gene. The ends were cut back, 0 bases at V and 3 bases at J, with 11 bases in the middle. CDR3 size: 16 residues.

As concerns this clonotype: At one end the junction does not follow the germline gene, possibly because of a read error. J is TRBJ2-1 and V is TRBV12-3 or TRBV12-4; D might be TRBD1 (5 bases). The CDR3 runs to 11 residues. The CDR3, as DNA: TGTGCCAGCAGTGGACAAAATGAGCAGATCTTC. Protein: CASSGQNEQIF.

This clonotype showed up just a few times. The chain carries TRBV20-1 and TRBJ1-4, with D perhaps matching TRBD1 (6 bases). The germline gives CDR1 DFQATT, CDR2 SNEGSKA (reference sequence). Between the trimmed V and J ends, which lost 1 base and 2 bases, there was a span of 14 bases. The length of the CDR3 is 16 residues. As DNA, the CDR3 is TGCAGTGCTAGAGTGAGAGGGGGGGCCACTAATGAAAAACTGTTTTTT. Residues: CSARVRGGATNEKLFF.

This clonotype occurred a few times. The V gene is TRBV28, the J gene TRBJ1-5, with D possibly TRBD1 on 5 matching bases. CDR3 size: 16 residues. In germline, CDR1 is MDHEN, CDR2 SYDVKM. Trimming left V 7 bases short and J 0 bases short, with 16 bases between. In DNA form, the CDR3 reads TGTGCCAGCACTCGTACGTCGGACAATAGCAATCAGCCCCAGCATTTT. It translates to CASTRTSDNSNQPQHF.

The chain has TRBV25-1 and TRBJ2-1; D gene unclear. CDR3 length: 15 amino acids. Between the trimmed V and J ends, which lost 1 base and 0 bases, there was a span of 7 bases. Per the germline V gene, CDR1 is MGHDK and CDR2 is SYGVNS. As DNA, the CDR3 is TGTGCCAGCAGTGAATTTAGGAGCTCCTACAATGAGCAGTTCTTC. Its protein is CASSEFRSSYNEQFF.

This clonotype was detected ten times or more. V and J are TRBV29-1 and TRBJ1-1; 7 bases fit TRBD1. There are 12 residues in the CDR3. Germline V gene lookup returns CDR1 SQVTM and CDR2 ANQGSEA. With 0 bases clipped from V and 12 bases from J, the junction kept 7 bases outside the gene matches. CDR3 sequence (DNA): TGCAGCGTTGAAGAGGTCAGGGGGTGGCCTTTCTTT. This sequence encodes CSVEEVRGWPFF.

In this sample, this clonotype turned up many times. The gene calls are TRBV12-3 or TRBV12-4 and TRBJ1-1; unclear D gene. Trimming took off 4 bases at V and 7 bases at J, with 13 bases between the two ends. The CDR3 sequence is 13 residues long. DNA for the CDR3: TGTGCCAGCAGTTGGGCACCACCAGGTGAAGCTTTCTTT. Amino acids: CASSWAPPGEAFF.

This clonotype was seen a few times. The genes are TRBV13 and TRBJ2-7; D unclear. This CDR3 contains 13 residues. Germline lookup yields CDR1 PRHDT and CDR2 FYEKMQ (reference sequence). V lost 8 bases, J lost 5 bases, and 16 bases lay in between. This CDR3 is CASGPVDQNEQYF. The CDR3 nucleotides read TGTGCCAGCGGCCCGGTTGACCAGAACGAGCAGTACTTC.

This CDR3 reads CASSQGHGPGDTIYF. The CDR3 region has the DNA TGTGCCAGCAGCCAAGGCCACGGCCCGGGAGACACCATATATTTT. The chain recombines TRBV3-1 with TRBJ1-3, with D unresolved. The ends were cut back, 1 base at V and 8 bases at J, with 15 bases in the middle. The CDR3 runs 15 residues. Germline V lookup: CDR1 LGHDT, CDR2 YNNKEL (reference sequence).

This clonotype was counted ten times or more. V is TRBV6-2 or TRBV6-3 and J is TRBJ2-3; D uncertain. Germline CDR1 MNHEY, CDR2 SVGEGT. The CDR3 runs to 14 residues. V was clipped by 4 bases and J by 2 bases, with 10 bases between them. For the CDR3, the DNA is TGTGCCAGCAGTTGGCTCGCATCCACAGATACGCAGTATTTT. Amino acids: CASSWLASTDTQYF.

This clonotype was recorded a few times. The chain carries TRBV3-1 and TRBJ1-1, with a possible D match to TRBD1 (5 bases). CDR1 is LGHDT and CDR2 is YNNKEL in the germline V gene (reference sequence). V gave up 2 bases and J gave up 3 bases, with 13 bases separating them. The CDR3 loop spans 15 amino acids. CDR3 amino acids: CASSQRGGEDTEAFF. Written as DNA, the CDR3 is TGTGCCAGCAGCCAACGGGGGGGAGAGGACACTGAAGCTTTCTTT.

V and J are TRBV6-6 and TRBJ1-2; a weak D match, TRBD1 (6 bases). Trimming took 0 bases from V and 1 from J, leaving 18 bases between them. The CDR3 sequence is 18 residues long. The germline V gene encodes CDR1 MNHNY and CDR2 SVGAGI (reference sequence). The CDR3 coding sequence is TGTGCCAGCAGTTACTCGAACGGTTGGACAGAGCTTAACTATGGCTACACCTTC. This encodes CASSYSNGWTELNYGYTF.

In its sample, this clonotype was seen many times. The chain combines TRBV25-1 with TRBJ2-7, with D hard to call. Trimming took off 0 bases at V and 6 bases at J, with 12 bases between the two ends. The CDR3 has 14 residues. In germline, CDR1 is MGHDK, CDR2 SYGVNS. CDR3 in DNA: TGTGCCAGCAGTGAATATGGAAGGATGGGCGAGCAGTACTTC. Translating it yields CASSEYGRMGEQYF.

This clonotype was recorded at least ten times. This sequence joins TRBV19 and TRBJ2-7; 9 bases align to TRBD2. The CDR3 loop spans 15 amino acids. Trimming removed 5 bases from V and 0 bases from J; junction bases left unmatched: 5. The germline gives CDR1 LNHDA, CDR2 SQIVND (reference sequence). CDR3: CASSLTSGYSYEQYF. The CDR3 DNA is TGTGCCAGTAGTCTAACTAGCGGGTACTCCTACGAGCAGTACTTC.

CDR3 bases: TGTGCCAGCAGTTTATATGGGACGTCGAGCTCCTACGAGCAGTACTTC. Residues: CASSLYGTSSSYEQYF. This chain joins TRBV28 and TRBJ2-7; D tentatively fits TRBD1 or TRBD2 (5 bases each). There are 16 residues in the CDR3. The V gene's germline CDR1 is MDHEN and CDR2 SYDVKM. Trimming cost V 1 base and J 0 bases, with 13 bases left between them.

Details on this clonotype: Without the conserved terminal phenylalanine or tryptophan, this CDR3 likely stems from a read error. The DNA is left out, because the CDR3 cannot be placed on it with certainty; the CDR3 is given as TCRdb lists it. CDR3 residues: CASSQDDRGPTNYGYAL. The chain has TRBV4-3 and TRBJ1-2; the table's D call of TRBD1 was not tested on the DNA. The V gene's germline CDR1 is LGHNA and CDR2 YSLEER. The CDR3 length equals 17 residues, ends included.

Many counts were recorded for this clonotype. The V gene is TRBV29-1, the J gene TRBJ2-7; TRBD2 matches at 7 bases. Germline V gene lookup returns CDR1 SQVTM and CDR2 ANQGSEA. This CDR3 has 12 residues. V lost 4 bases to trimming and J lost 6 bases; unmatched junction nucleotides: 6. The CDR3 nucleotides are TGCAGCGTTGTGGGGGAGGGCGCCGAGCAGTACTTC. It translates to CSVVGEGAEQYF.

This clonotype was detected ten times or more. The chain recombines TRBV7-9 with TRBJ2-5; D might be TRBD1 (6 bases). Trimming removed 4 bases from V and 0 bases from J, with 15 bases in between. CDR1 SEHNR and CDR2 FQNEAQ come from the germline V gene (reference sequence). The CDR3 covers 16 residues. The CDR3 loop is CASSSPDSKNQETQYF. CDR3 DNA: TGTGCCAGCAGCTCCCCGGACAGTAAAAACCAAGAGACCCAGTACTTC.

There are a few counts of this clonotype. The V call is TRBV13, the J call TRBJ2-5, with 8 positions matching TRBD1. The V gene end was trimmed by 3 bases and the J gene end by 1 base; junction bases not matched to a gene: 4. This CDR3 region has 15 residues. CDR1 is PRHDT, CDR2 FYEKMQ, per germline (reference sequence). Here the CDR3 DNA reads TGTGCCAGCAGCTTGGAAGGACAGGGCCAAGAGACCCAGTACTTC. Translation: CASSLEGQGQETQYF.